Here is one T cell receptor beta chain with its context. This clone is a singleton in its sample. Its antigen is not yet known. Qualities for individual bases were not recorded, and no much larger clone is one base off. The time point label corresponds to: baseline before first vaccination. Vaccinee samples came from UK trials COV001 and COV002, including a single-blind randomized controlled phase 2/3 trial of AZD1222 (ChAdOx1 nCoV-19) in healthy adults. Trial participant PBMC samples were collected at day 0 and day 28 after the second dose for TCRbeta chain sequencing. Trimming costs V 1 base and J 0 bases, and their ends lie 7 bases apart. The CDR3 starts with the cysteine, ends with the phenylalanine, and has 15 residues. Only the CDR3 DNA is retained, 45 bases long and in frame from the first base. In the germline V gene (reference sequence), CDR1 corresponds to SEHNR and CDR2 to FQNEAQ. The CDR3 regions of human TCRbeta chains were analyzed by immunosequencing. Turning to the authors' computational methods: Repertoire TCRs were matched against a reference library of SARS-CoV-2-specific TCRs generated with the MIRA antigen-specificity platform. Breadth was defined as the fraction of unique TCRs that were SARS-CoV-2-associated. Depth was defined as the fraction of total T cells that were SARS-CoV-2-associated. Using the MIRA data, each spike-specific TCR was assigned both to the spike region to which the TCR was reactive and to a CD4 or CD8 class. Log10-transformed breadth and depth values were compared by one-way ANOVA with Sidak's multiple comparisons tests. TCRdb carries this immuneACCESS record with in-frame sequences only. Its versions omit some clonotypes, under half of them owing to an unresolved V gene in the studies checked, with the rest unexplained. Clonal size and the V and J genes are those of that table, whereas D and trimming came from the DNA. This sample holds 100,000 to 120,000 clones; roughly 90% were observed only once. The top ten clones comprise roughly 7.6% of the sample.

The data belong to a study of T cell responses to AZD1222 COVID-19 vaccine (dated by TCRdb to the early 2020s). Regarding the study in general: Because spike-specific TCR depth and breadth did not differ between the two schedules, AZD1222 recipients who got a second dose at roughly 4 weeks were pooled with those who got a second dose at roughly 12 weeks. Trial participants were enrolled by age into 18-55, 56-69 and 70-plus year subgroups, with approximately 160, 26 and 62 TCR-sequenced participants respectively. TCR sequencing was performed for approximately 240 trial participants, of whom 200 to 210 were given two doses of AZD1222 and around 25 were given two doses of MenACWY control vaccine.

Paper-wide results and their limitations: Conclusions about previously exposed vaccinees are limited because only six or seven AZD1222 recipients were SARS-CoV-2 seropositive at baseline. Most participants were white British and females outnumbered males, and the authors suggested that clonal diversity may have been underestimated. Reportedly, almost half of the unique spike-specific TCRs recognized epitopes lying outside the regions that are mutated in the B.1.351 and B.1.1.7 variants. After two AZD1222 doses, both the breadth and the depth of spike-specific TCRs were significantly higher than at day 0 and than in MenACWY recipients. The 56-69-year group was small, and its depth increase did not reach significance, likely because of low power. The whole spike protein was spanned by vaccine-associated CD4 TCRs, and dominant responses were seen in regions 160-218 and 743-854. Because no day 14 peak-response samples were available, repertoires were characterized only after the peak T cell response.

The receptor chain draws on TRBV7-9 and TRBJ1-5, with the D gene not clear enough to name. The input for sequencing was peripheral blood, taken on day 0 of AZD1222 vaccination. This receptor was taken from an adult in good health. The bases read TGTGCCAGCAGCTTAGGGACGGATAGCAATCAGCCCCAGCATTTT. Its translation reads: CASSLGTDSNQPQHF. Full variable domain (CDR3 extended with the reference TRBV7-9 and TRBJ1-5 proteins): DTGVSQNPRHKITKRGQNVTFRCDPISEHNRLYWYRQTLGQGPEFLTYFQNEAQLEKSRLLSDRFSAERPKGSFSTLEIQRTEQGDSAMYLCASSLGTDSNQPQHFGDGTRLSIL.